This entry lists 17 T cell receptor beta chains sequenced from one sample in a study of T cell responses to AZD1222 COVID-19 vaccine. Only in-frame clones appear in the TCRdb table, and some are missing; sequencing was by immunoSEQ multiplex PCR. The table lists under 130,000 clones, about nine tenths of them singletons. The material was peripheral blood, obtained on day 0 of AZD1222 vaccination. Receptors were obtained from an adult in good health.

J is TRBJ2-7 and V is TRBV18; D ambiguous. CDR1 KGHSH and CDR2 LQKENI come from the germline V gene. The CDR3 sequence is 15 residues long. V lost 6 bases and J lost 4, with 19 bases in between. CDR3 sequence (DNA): TGTGCCAGCTCTCCCGACCGTCTTTTGGGATACGAGCAGTACTTC. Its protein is CASSPDRLLGYEQYF.

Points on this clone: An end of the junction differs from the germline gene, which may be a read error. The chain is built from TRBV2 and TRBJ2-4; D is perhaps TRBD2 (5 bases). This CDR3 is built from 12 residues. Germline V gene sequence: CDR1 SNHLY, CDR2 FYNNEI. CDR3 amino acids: CASSLAENIQYF. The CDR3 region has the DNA TGTGCCAGCAGTCTAGCCGAAAACATTCAGTACTTC.

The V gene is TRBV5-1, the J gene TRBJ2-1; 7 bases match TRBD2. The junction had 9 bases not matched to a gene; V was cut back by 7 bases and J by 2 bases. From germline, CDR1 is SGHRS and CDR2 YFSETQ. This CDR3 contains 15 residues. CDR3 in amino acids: CASRILAMAYNEQFF. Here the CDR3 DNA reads TGCGCCAGCCGGATACTAGCGATGGCCTACAATGAGCAGTTCTTC.

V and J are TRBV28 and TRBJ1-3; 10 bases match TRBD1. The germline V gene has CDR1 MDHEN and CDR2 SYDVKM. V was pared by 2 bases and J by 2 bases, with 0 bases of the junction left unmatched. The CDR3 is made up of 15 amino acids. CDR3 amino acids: CASSLGTGAGNTIYF. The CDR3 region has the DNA TGTGCCAGCAGTTTAGGGACAGGGGCTGGAAACACCATATATTTT.

The DNA of the CDR3 is TGTGCCAGCAGCCAACTAGCGGGAGAACAACCTTTCACCTACGAGCAGTACTTC. It specifies CASSQLAGEQPFTYEQYF. V gene TRBV4-2 combines with J gene TRBJ2-7; 10 nucleotides align to TRBD2. CDR1 and CDR2 (germline): LGHNA, YNFKEQ. V dropped 2 bases and J dropped 2; count of bases not matched to a gene: 12. This CDR3 comprises 18 residues.

CDR3 protein: CASSLREGSYNEQFF. The CDR3 coding sequence is TGTGCCAGCAGCTTACGGGAGGGGTCCTACAATGAGCAGTTCTTC. The chain employs TRBV7-9 and TRBJ2-1, with 8 bases aligning to TRBD2. V was clipped by 2 bases and J by 1 base; unmatched bases: 1. The CDR3 contains 15 residues. Looked up from germline, CDR1 is SEHNR and CDR2 is FQNEAQ (reference sequence).

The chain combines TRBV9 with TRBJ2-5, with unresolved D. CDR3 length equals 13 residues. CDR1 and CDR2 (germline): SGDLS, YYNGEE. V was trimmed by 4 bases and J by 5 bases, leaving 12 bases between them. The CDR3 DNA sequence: TGTGCCAGCAGCCCGTCTGGGGTTGAGACCCAGTACTTC. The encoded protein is CASSPSGVETQYF.

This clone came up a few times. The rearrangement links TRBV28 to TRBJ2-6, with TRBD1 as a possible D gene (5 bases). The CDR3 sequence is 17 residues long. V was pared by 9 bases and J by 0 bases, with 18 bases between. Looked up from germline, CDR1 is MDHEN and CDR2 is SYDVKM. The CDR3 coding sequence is TGTGCCAGTTGTGGTTTCCTGGGGCTCTCTGGGGCCAACGTCCTGACTTTC. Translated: CASCGFLGLSGANVLTF.

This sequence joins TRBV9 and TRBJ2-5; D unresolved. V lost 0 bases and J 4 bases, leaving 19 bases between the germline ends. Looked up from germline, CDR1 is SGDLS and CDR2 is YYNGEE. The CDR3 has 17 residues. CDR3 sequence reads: CASSVGSPADFAETQYF. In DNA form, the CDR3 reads TGTGCCAGCAGCGTAGGTTCCCCGGCAGATTTCGCAGAGACCCAGTACTTC.

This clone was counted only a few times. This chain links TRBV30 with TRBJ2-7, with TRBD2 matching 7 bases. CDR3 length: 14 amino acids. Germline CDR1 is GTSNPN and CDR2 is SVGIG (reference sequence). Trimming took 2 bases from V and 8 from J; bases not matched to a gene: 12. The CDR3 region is CAWSSLREWPKQYF. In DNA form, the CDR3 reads TGTGCCTGGAGTTCTTTGCGGGAGTGGCCCAAGCAGTACTTC.

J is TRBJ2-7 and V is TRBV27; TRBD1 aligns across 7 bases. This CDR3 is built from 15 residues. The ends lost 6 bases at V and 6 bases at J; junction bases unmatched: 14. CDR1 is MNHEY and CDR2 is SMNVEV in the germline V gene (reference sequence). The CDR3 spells CASSLTGQVSAEQYF. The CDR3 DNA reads TGTGCCAGCAGCCTCACCGGACAGGTCTCCGCCGAGCAGTACTTC.

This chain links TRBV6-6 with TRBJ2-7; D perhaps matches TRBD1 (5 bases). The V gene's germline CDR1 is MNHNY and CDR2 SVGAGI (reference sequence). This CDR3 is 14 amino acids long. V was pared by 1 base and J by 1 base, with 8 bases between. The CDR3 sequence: CASSYLQGSYEQYF. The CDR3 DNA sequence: TGTGCCAGCAGTTACTTGCAGGGTTCCTACGAGCAGTACTTC.

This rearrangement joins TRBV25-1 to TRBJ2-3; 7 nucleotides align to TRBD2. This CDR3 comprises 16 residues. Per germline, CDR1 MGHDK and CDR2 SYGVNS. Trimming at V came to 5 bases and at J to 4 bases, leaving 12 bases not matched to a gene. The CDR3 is CASSSWGRGQSDTQYF. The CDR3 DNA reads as TGTGCCAGCAGTTCCTGGGGGAGGGGTCAATCAGATACGCAGTATTTT.

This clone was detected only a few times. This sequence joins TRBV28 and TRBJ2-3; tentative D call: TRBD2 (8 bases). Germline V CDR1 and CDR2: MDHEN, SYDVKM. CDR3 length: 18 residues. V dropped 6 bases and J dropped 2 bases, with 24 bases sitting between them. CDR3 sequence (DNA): TGTGCCAGCAGACAGGGGCTCGGCGGGGGGCGATCCACAGATACGCAGTATTTT. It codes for CASRQGLGGGRSTDTQYF.

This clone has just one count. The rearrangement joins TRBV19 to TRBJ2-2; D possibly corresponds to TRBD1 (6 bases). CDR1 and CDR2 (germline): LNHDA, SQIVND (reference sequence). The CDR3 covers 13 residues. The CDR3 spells CVSQGTNTGELFF. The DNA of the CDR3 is TGTGTTTCACAGGGTACAAACACCGGGGAGCTGTTTTTT.

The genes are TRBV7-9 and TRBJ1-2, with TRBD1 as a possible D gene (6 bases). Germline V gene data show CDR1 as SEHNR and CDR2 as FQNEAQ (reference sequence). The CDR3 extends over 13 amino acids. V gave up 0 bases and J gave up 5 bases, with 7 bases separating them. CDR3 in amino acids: CASSLAGGYGYTF. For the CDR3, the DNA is TGTGCCAGCAGCTTAGCAGGGGGATATGGCTACACCTTC.

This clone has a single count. The DNA of the CDR3 is TGTGCCAGCAGCCGACAGACAGCGAACACTGAAGCTTTCTTT. This gives the protein CASSRQTANTEAFF. The chain links TRBV14 to TRBJ1-1, with D possibly TRBD1 on 5 matching bases. Germline loops: CDR1 SGHDN, CDR2 FVKESK. This CDR3 comprises 14 residues. Trimming cost V 4 bases and J 1 base, with 10 bases left between them.